The sequence of this T cell receptor beta chain was determined in a study of vaccination and CD4 T cells after COVID-19. The study, taken as a whole, reports: The analysis of convalescent patients involved relatively few individuals and lacked early post-infection timepoints. For SARS-CoV-2-reactive clonotypes, the median went from around 20 to 38, a nonsignificant increase.

A single record per CDR3 protein comes from TCRdb applying MiXCR to the PCR reads. The repertoire includes roughly 25,000 distinct CDR3 sequences, 45% to 60% of them detected once, and 1% to 1.2% sits in the top ten. This clonotype was observed a single time. The antigen is not known. Germline V gene lookup returns CDR1 DFQATT and CDR2 SNEGSKA (reference sequence). J gave up 4 bases and V 1 base, and 13 bases lay outside the gene matches. The CDR3 is 17 residues long. The sample was CD4+ T cells from blood, taken before SARS-CoV-2 vaccination. The receptor was isolated from a human donor who had recovered from COVID-19. V usage is TRBV20-1 and J usage is TRBJ1-3; 7 bases map to TRBD1. The CDR3 DNA sequence: TGCAGTGCTAGAGGTGGTTCTGGCAGGGGGGTAGGAAACACCATATATTTT. This gives the protein CSARGGSGRGVGNTIYF.